One and the same sample provided the 3 T cell receptor beta chains below, sequenced in a study of blood T cell repertoires in COVID-19. Clones were read by immunoSEQ multiplex PCR, and TCRdb kept only the in-frame ones, dropping some. The profile shows 120,000 to 150,000 clones, roughly 80% of them singletons. What was sequenced was peripheral blood. These receptors were taken from a human donor in a cohort sampled during active COVID-19.

This clone appeared a single time. The CDR3 DNA sequence: TGTGCTAGTGGGGAGGGGTCAACAGATACGCAGTATTTT. Amino acids: CASGEGSTDTQYF. The gene calls are TRBV12-5 and TRBJ2-3; D is possibly TRBD2 (6 bases). The germline CDR1 and CDR2 sequences are LGHNT and FRNRAP. There are 13 residues in the CDR3. Deletions cut 6 bases from V and 3 bases from J, with 10 bases between. The full variable domain, in which reference TRBV12-5 and TRBJ2-3 provide the parts outside the CDR3, is DARVTQTPRHKVTEMGQEVTMRCQPILGHNTVFWYRQTMMQGLELLAYFRNRAPLDDSGMPKDRFSAEMPDATLATLKIQPSEPRDSAVYFCASGEGSTDTQYFGPGTRLTVL.

The chain recombines TRBV7-2 with TRBJ2-1; 10 bases agree with TRBD2. CDR3 length equals 14 residues. V shed 6 bases, J shed 8 bases, and the junction held 7 bases outside the gene matches. CDR1 and CDR2 from the germline V gene are SGHTA and FQGNSA. The CDR3 DNA is TGTGCCAGCAGGAAAAGCGGGGGGGCCTATGAGCAGTTCTTC. Its translation: CASRKSGGAYEQFF.

CDR3 residues: CASTPGAGGYNEQFF. CDR3 coding DNA: TGTGCCAGCACCCCAGGAGCGGGGGGGTACAATGAGCAGTTCTTC. The chain is built from TRBV7-7 and TRBJ2-1; 10 bases align to TRBD2. CDR1 and CDR2 from the germline V gene are SSHAT and FNYEAQ (reference sequence). This CDR3 has 15 amino acids. Trimming at V came to 7 bases and at J to 4 bases, leaving 7 bases not matched to a gene.